One and the same sample provided the 7 T cell receptor beta chains below, sequenced in a study of T cells in Graves' hyperthyroidism and ophthalmopathy. RNA transcripts gave rise to amplified TCR beta CDR3 regions. The study used the HTBI primer set for a first-round RT-PCR of the TCR CDR3. TCRdb redid the calling of the multiplex PCR reads with MiXCR, one entry per CDR3 protein. The sample includes 350,000 to 400,000 distinct CDR3 sequences, more than 12% of them seen just once. Sequences were obtained from blood. These receptors all come from a woman aged 25 to 45 with Graves' hyperthyroidism.

This clonotype has at least ten counts. The chain links TRBV20-1 to TRBJ2-2; 10 bases agree with TRBD2. CDR3 length: 16 amino acids. The germline V gene encodes CDR1 DFQATT and CDR2 SNEGSKA (reference sequence). J gave up 0 bases and V 6 bases, and 7 bases lay outside the gene matches. CDR3 residues: CSARTSGHANTGELFF. In DNA form, the CDR3 reads TGCAGTGCAAGGACTAGCGGACACGCGAACACCGGGGAGCTGTTTTTT.

The CDR3 nucleotides read TGTGCCAGCGCCCGGTGGGACCACAATGAGCAGTTCTTC. Translation: CASARWDHNEQFF. The V call is TRBV12-3 or TRBV12-4, the J call TRBJ2-1; D tentatively fits TRBD1 or TRBD2 (5 bases each). The germline V and J ends were trimmed by 8 bases and 5 bases, with 13 bases remaining between them. This CDR3 comprises 13 residues.

The chain couples TRBV9 to TRBJ2-1; TRBD2 matches at 12 bases. Germline trimming cut 2 bases from V and 0 bases from J; bases unmatched to any gene: 3. Germline CDR1 and CDR2: SGDLS and YYNGEE. This CDR3 comprises 17 residues. CDR3 sequence reads: CASSVKLAGGSYNEQFF. The CDR3 coding sequence is TGTGCCAGCAGCGTGAAACTAGCGGGGGGCTCCTACAATGAGCAGTTCTTC.

This clonotype was counted at least ten times. The rearrangement links TRBV2 to TRBJ1-2; D ambiguous. The CDR3 runs 16 residues. The V gene lost 2 bases and the J gene lost 0 bases, with 13 bases spanning the gap. The V gene's germline CDR1 is SNHLY and CDR2 FYNNEI. CDR3 DNA sequence: TGTGCCAGCAGTGAACTTCGTCTGAAAGCTAACTATGGCTACACCTTC. This gives the protein CASSELRLKANYGYTF.

The chain uses TRBV5-1 and TRBJ2-1; TRBD2 matches 10 bases. Germline values: CDR1 SGHRS, CDR2 YFSETQ. V lost 4 bases, J lost 1 base, and 11 bases stayed unmatched. This CDR3 has 18 amino acids. The CDR3 sequence: CASSQHSGRAGSYNEQFF. For the CDR3, the DNA is TGCGCCAGCAGCCAGCACAGCGGGAGGGCCGGGTCCTACAATGAGCAGTTCTTC.

This rearrangement joins TRBV27 to TRBJ1-6, with TRBD1 matching 10 bases. The germline gives CDR1 MNHEY, CDR2 SMNVEV (reference sequence). V was clipped by 4 bases and J by 9 bases; unmatched bases: 6. This CDR3 has 15 amino acids. The CDR3 DNA sequence: TGTGCCAGCAGTTCAGGGGACAGGGGAGGTTCACCCCTCCACTTT. Amino acid sequence: CASSSGDRGGSPLHF.

This clonotype appeared many times. The chain joins TRBV3-1 to TRBJ1-2; 8 bases are a match to TRBD1. CDR1 is LGHDT, CDR2 YNNKEL, per germline (reference sequence). The length of the CDR3 is 16 residues. V shed 0 bases, J shed 5 bases, and the junction held 8 bases outside the gene matches. CDR3 in DNA: TGTGCCAGCAGCCAAGAGCATGGACAGGGAGAATATGGCTACACCTTC. The encoded protein is CASSQEHGQGEYGYTF. Looking up the rest from reference TRBV3-1 and TRBJ1-2 gives the full variable domain: DTAVSQTPKYLVTQMGNDKSIKCEQNLGHDTMYWYKQDSKKFLKIMFSYNNKELIINETVPNRFSPKSPDKAHLNLHINSLELGDSAVYFCASSQEHGQGEYGYTFGSGTRLTVV.